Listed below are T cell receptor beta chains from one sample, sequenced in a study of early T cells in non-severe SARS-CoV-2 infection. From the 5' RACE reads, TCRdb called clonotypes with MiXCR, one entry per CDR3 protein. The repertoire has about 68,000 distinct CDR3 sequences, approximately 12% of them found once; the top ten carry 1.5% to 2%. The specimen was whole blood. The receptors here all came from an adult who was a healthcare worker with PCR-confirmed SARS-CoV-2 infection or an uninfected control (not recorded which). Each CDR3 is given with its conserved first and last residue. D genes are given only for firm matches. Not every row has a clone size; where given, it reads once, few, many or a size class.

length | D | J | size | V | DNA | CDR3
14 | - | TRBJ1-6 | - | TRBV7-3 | TGTGCCAGCAGTCGAACAGGAGGGAATTCACCCCTCCACTTT | CASSRTGGNSPLHF
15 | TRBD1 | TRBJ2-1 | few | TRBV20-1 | TGCAGTGCCCCTGCGGGGGGACAGGGGAGGAATGAGCAGTTCTTC | CSAPAGGQGRNEQFF
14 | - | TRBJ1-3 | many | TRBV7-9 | TGTGCCAGCAGCCCCATTCGGTCCGGAAACACCATATATTTT | CASSPIRSGNTIYF
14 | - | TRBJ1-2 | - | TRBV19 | TGTGCCAGTAGCCGAGACAGTAGTGGCTATGGCTACACCTTC | CASSRDSSGYGYTF
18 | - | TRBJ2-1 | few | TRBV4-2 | TGTGCCAGCAGCCAATCGGGGTCCGGTGAGGGATGGATCAATGAGCAGTTCTTC | CASSQSGSGEGWINEQFF
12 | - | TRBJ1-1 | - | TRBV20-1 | TGCAGTGCCTACCGGGACGGCACTGAAGCTTTCTTT | CSAYRDGTEAFF
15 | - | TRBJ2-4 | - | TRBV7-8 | TGTGCCAGCAGCTTATGGGGGGTAGCCAAAAACATTCAGTACTTC | CASSLWGVAKNIQYF
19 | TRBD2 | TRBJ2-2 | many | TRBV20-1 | TGCAGTCAATTACTAGCGGGGGGCCGTAGAGGTTCGAACACCGGGGAGCTGTTTTTT | CSQLLAGGRRGSNTGELFF
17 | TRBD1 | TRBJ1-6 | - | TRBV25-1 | TGTGCCAGCAGTGAAGTTTGGCCGGCAGGGGGCAATTCACCCCTCCACTTT | CASSEVWPAGGNSPLHF
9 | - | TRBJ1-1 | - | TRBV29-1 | TGCAGCGTTGGCAGGGAAGCTTTCTTT | CSVGREAFF
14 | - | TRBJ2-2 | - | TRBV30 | TGTGCCTGGAGTGCCGGGGCCAACACCGGGGAGCTGTTTTTT | CAWSAGANTGELFF
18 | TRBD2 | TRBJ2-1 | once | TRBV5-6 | TGTGCCAGCAGCCTACGGAGGACTAGCGGGGGCGATTACAATGAGCAGTTCTTC | CASSLRRTSGGDYNEQFF
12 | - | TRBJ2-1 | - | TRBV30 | TGTGCCTGGAGTAGCCTAGACAATGAGCAGTTCTTC | CAWSSLDNEQFF
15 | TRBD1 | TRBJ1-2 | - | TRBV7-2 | TGTGCCAGCAGCCCAGGACAGGGGGCGTCGTATGGCTACACCTTC | CASSPGQGASYGYTF
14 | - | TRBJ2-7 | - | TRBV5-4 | TGTGCCAGCAGCTTGGACAGAGCTACCTACGAGCAGTACTTC | CASSLDRATYEQYF
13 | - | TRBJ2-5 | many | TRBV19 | TGTGCCACCCCGAGGGGTGGCCAAGAGACCCAGTACTTC | CATPRGGQETQYF
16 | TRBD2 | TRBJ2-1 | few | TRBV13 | TGTGCCAGCAGCGGGAGACGGACTAGCGGGAACAATGAGCAGTTCTTC | CASSGRRTSGNNEQFF
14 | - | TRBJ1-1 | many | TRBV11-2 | TGTGCCAGCAGCTTGTCGTCGGAGAACACTGAAGCTTTCTTT | CASSLSSENTEAFF
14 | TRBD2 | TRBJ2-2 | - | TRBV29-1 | TGCAGCGTTGGCGGGGGTAGGGGAACCGGGGAGCTGTTTTTT | CSVGGGRGTGELFF
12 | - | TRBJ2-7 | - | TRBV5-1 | TGCGCCAGCAGCTTTACAGGGAGGGAGCAGTACTTC | CASSFTGREQYF
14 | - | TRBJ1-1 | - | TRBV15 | TGTGCCACCAGCACCTACCAGGGGAACACTGAAGCTTTCTTT | CATSTYQGNTEAFF
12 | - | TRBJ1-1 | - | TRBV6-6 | TGTGCCAGCGGGGAACAAAACACTGAAGCTTTCTTT | CASGEQNTEAFF
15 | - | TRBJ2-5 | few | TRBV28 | TGTGCCAGCAGCCTTGGAGGGATCGCACAGGAGACCCAGTACTTC | CASSLGGIAQETQYF
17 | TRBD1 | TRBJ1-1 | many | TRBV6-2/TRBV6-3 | TGTGCCAGCAGTCAAGGCCTTACAGGGGTGGTAAGCACTGAAGCTTTCTTT | CASSQGLTGVVSTEAFF
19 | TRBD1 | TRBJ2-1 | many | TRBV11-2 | TGTGCCAGCAGCTTCTTGTTTAAGAGACAGGGCAGCTCCTACAATGAGCAGTTCTTC | CASSFLFKRQGSSYNEQFF
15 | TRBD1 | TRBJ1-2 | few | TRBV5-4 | TGTGCCAGCAGCTTGGTGGACAGGGGCGCTTCCGGCTACACCTTC | CASSLVDRGASGYTF
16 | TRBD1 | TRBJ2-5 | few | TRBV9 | TGTGCCAGCAGCGCACGGAGACAGGGGGTAAAGGAGACCCAGTACTTC | CASSARRQGVKETQYF
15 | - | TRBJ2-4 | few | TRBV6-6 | TGTGCCAGCACCCCGGCAGGTTCGGCCAAAAACATTCAGTACTTC | CASTPAGSAKNIQYF
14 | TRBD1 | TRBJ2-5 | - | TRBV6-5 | TGTGCCAGCAGTGCGGACAGGGGCGAGGAGACCCAGTACTTC | CASSADRGEETQYF
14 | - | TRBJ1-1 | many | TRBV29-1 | TGCAGCGTGTCTTTTCCTTCGGCGAACACTGAAGCTTTCTTT | CSVSFPSANTEAFF
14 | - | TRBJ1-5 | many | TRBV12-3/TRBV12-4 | TGTGCCAGCAGCGTCGGGGGGAGGGATCAGCCCCAGCATTTT | CASSVGGRDQPQHF
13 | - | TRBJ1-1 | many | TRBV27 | TGTGCCAGCAGTTTTATCAGGGGCGCTGAAGCTTTCTTT | CASSFIRGAEAFF
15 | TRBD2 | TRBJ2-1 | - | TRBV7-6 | TGTGCCAGCAGCTTAGAGGGACTAGCTATCAATGAGCAGTTCTTC | CASSLEGLAINEQFF
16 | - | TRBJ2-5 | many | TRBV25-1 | TGTGCCAGCAGTGGCCACGCGTCGGGGACCCAAGAGACCCAGTACTTC | CASSGHASGTQETQYF
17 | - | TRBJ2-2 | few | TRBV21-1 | TGTGCCAGCATCAAACAGGGTAGGGTTCCACGAACCGGGGAGCTGTTTTTT | CASIKQGRVPRTGELFF
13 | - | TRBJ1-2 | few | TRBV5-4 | TGTGCCAGCACCCTTGGCTGGAACTATGGCTACACCTTC | CASTLGWNYGYTF
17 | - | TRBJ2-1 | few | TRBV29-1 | TGCAGCGTTGAAGATCTTCGGGGGTCCCATACCTACAATGAGCAGTTCTTC | CSVEDLRGSHTYNEQFF
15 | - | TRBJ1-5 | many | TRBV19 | TGTGCCAGTAGTAAAGGGGACGTTAGCAATCAGCCCCAGCATTTT | CASSKGDVSNQPQHF
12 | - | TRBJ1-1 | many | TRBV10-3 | TGTGCCATCAGTCCTAAGAACACTGAAGCTTTCTTT | CAISPKNTEAFF
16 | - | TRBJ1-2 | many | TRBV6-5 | TGTGCCAGCACTCACCGGGCTGGCCCTTCTAACTATGGCTACACCTTC | CASTHRAGPSNYGYTF
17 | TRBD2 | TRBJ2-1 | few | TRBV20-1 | TGCAGTGCTAGAGATCTACAAAGGAGCGGGGAAAACAATGAGCAGTTCTTC | CSARDLQRSGENNEQFF
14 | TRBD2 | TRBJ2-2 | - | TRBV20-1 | TGCAGTGGAACTAGCGATTCGAACACCGGGGAGCTGTTTTTT | CSGTSDSNTGELFF
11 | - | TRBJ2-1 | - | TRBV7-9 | TGTGCCAGCAGCTTAGGTAGTGGGCAGTTCTTC | CASSLGSGQFF
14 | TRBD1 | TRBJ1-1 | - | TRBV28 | TGTGCCAGCAGTTCGACAGGGACCGACACTGAAGCTTTCTTT | CASSSTGTDTEAFF
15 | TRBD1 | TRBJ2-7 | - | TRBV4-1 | TGCGCCAGCAGCTTAGGACAGGGGTTCTCCTACGAGCAGTACTTC | CASSLGQGFSYEQYF
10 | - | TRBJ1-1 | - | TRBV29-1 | TGCAGCGCATTAACAGGTGAAGCTTTCTTT | CSALTGEAFF
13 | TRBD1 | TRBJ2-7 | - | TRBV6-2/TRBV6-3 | TGTGCCAGCAGGCCAACAGGGGACAACGAGCAGTACTTC | CASRPTGDNEQYF
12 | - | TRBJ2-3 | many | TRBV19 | TGTGCCAGTAGTTACAGCTTGGATACGCAGTATTTT | CASSYSLDTQYF
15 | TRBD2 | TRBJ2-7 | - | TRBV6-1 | TGTGCCAGCAGTGAACAGGCAGGCGGGAGCTACGAGCAGTACTTC | CASSEQAGGSYEQYF
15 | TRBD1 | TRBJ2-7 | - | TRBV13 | TGTGTCAGCTTCCTCGCCGGGACAGGGGCCTACGAGCAGTACTTC | CVSFLAGTGAYEQYF
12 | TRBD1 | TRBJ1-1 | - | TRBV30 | TGTGCCGGGGACAGGGGGAGTACTGAAGCTTTCTTT | CAGDRGSTEAFF
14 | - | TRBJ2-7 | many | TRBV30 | TGTGCCTGGAGCCGGGACGGCCCCTCGGTCGAGCAGTACTTC | CAWSRDGPSVEQYF